This T cell receptor beta chain was captured by sequencing in a study of blood T cell repertoires in COVID-19. Turning to the study itself: The origin of the acute and convalescent COVID-19 samples was the United States, Italy and Spain. The cDNA or gDNA used as material had been derived from T cells, B-cell-depleted T cells, or PBMCs.

Original methodology: Reference gene primer amplification yielded estimated nucleated cell counts. Clones were sequenced by immunoSEQ multiplex PCR, and TCRdb holds only the in-frame ones, with some missing. V, J and clone size are those of that table, while D and trimming were read from the DNA. The profile covers about 58,000 clones, with approximately 90% appearing a single time and 13% to 15% taken by the ten largest. CDR1 and CDR2 (germline): LNHNV, YYDKDF (reference sequence). V dropped 0 bases and J dropped 1 base, with 6 bases sitting between them. This CDR3 is 15 amino acids long. The TCR originated in a woman aged 55-69 years with active COVID-19. The sequenced sample consisted of peripheral blood. This rearrangement joins TRBV15 to TRBJ2-2; D is uncertain. For the CDR3, the DNA is TGTGCCACCAGCAGAGATAGGAGGAACACCGGGGAGCTGTTTTTT. Protein product: CATSRDRRNTGELFF.